This paragraph covers one T cell receptor (beta chain) sequence. Its target is unknown. This sample is drawn from a study of vaccination and CD4 T cells after COVID-19. Study-wide context: Treatment of control cultures consisted of a CEFX pool, an HIV-1 Nef pool, or no peptide.

Oncomine TCR Beta short-read sequencing was applied to DNA from cultured CD4+ T cells. Extraction of genomic DNA was performed on cultured CD4+ T cells. TCRdb redid the calling of the PCR reads with MiXCR, one entry per CDR3 protein. Here the sample spans approximately 15,000 distinct CDR3 sequences, around 38% being singletons. Treatment given: roughly 10-day PBMC culture with coronavirus spike peptide pools or control peptides (ViraFEST assay). ViraFEST sequenced TCRs after peptide-pool expansion of antigen-specific T cells. This clonotype was obtained from a human donor who had recovered from COVID-19. The material sequenced was CD4+ T cells from blood, cultured in vitro.

The CDR3 loop reads CAIRDLTDTQYF. CDR3 DNA: TGTGCCATCCGGGACCTCACAGATACGCAGTATTTT. This sequence joins TRBV10-3 and TRBJ2-3; either TRBD1 or TRBD2 may fit D (5 bases each). Looked up from germline, CDR1 is ENHRY and CDR2 is SYGVKD. This CDR3 contains 12 residues. V dropped 8 bases and J dropped 2 bases, with 8 bases sitting between them.